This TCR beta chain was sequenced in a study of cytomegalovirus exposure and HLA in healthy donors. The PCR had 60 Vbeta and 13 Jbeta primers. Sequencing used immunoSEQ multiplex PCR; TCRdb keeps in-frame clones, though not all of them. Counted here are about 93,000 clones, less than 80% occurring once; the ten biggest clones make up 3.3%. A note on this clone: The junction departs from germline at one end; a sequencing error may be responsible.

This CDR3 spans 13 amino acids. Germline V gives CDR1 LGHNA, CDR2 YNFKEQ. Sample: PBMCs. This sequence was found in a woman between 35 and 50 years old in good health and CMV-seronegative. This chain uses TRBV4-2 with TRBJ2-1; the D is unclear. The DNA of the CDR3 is TGTGCCGGCAGCCAAGATTACATAAATGAGCAGTTCTTC. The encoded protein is CAGSQDYINEQFF.